The sequence of this T cell receptor beta chain was determined in a study of T cells in Graves' hyperthyroidism and ophthalmopathy. Findings of the study overall: The model predicted ophthalmopathy a median around 6.5 months before onset. Most thyroid clonotypes that were expanded above 0.001 also turned up in blood.

The investigators amplified TCR beta CDR3 regions from RNA transcripts. When the TCR CDR3 underwent first-round RT-PCR, the HTBI primer set was used. One entry per CDR3 protein results from TCRdb running MiXCR on the multiplex PCR reads. The sample contains about 640,000 distinct CDR3 sequences, about 45% of which appear only once. Pregnant or lactating patients were excluded, as were those with uncontrolled infection or other autoimmune disease. Clinical symptoms, serum thyroxine and TRAb, thyroid ultrasound and orbital computed tomography were used for the diagnoses. Germline V lookup: CDR1 SGHAT, CDR2 FQDESV (reference sequence). The CDR3 extends over 16 amino acids. V was trimmed by 6 bases and J by 3 bases, leaving 21 bases between them. Concerning this clonotype itself: Its antigen is currently unknown.

The source is an adult man with Graves' disease, either hyperthyroidism or ophthalmopathy (not recorded which). The chain links TRBV11-1 to TRBJ2-7; D is uncertain. The sample comprised peripheral blood or thyroid tissue (not recorded which). CDR3 protein: CASSARDPDGFYEQYF. The CDR3, as DNA: TGTGCCAGCAGTGCTAGAGACCCGGACGGCTTCTACGAGCAGTACTTC.